Listed here are 21 T cell receptor beta chains from one sample, sequenced in a study of CD8 T cells in ankylosing spondylitis. Study results and limitations: Blood of patients with ankylosing spondylitis appeared to be characterized by a TCR beta motif of about eight highly homologous variants.

No cognate antigen is known for these TCRs. TCRdb called the 5' RACE reads again in MiXCR, with one record for every CDR3 protein. The repertoire consists of approximately 550,000 distinct CDR3 sequences, with about 13% occurring once and the leading ten covering nearly 7%. The sequenced sample was blood, either unsorted or a sorted T cell fraction (not recorded which). Every receptor here comes from a male donor with ankylosing spondylitis.

This clonotype was detected a few times. CDR3 coding DNA: TGCAGTGCCACAATTAGTGTGGCTAATGAAAAACTGTTTTTT. Translated, it gives CSATISVANEKLFF. This chain joins TRBV20-1 and TRBJ1-4, with D hard to call. CDR3 length: 14 residues. Germline V lookup: CDR1 DFQATT, CDR2 SNEGSKA (reference sequence). The ends were cut back, 6 bases at V and 3 bases at J, with 14 bases in the middle.

A word on this clonotype: A much larger clone differs by one base, so this may be a read error. This sequence joins TRBV29-1 and TRBJ2-1; 13 nucleotides line up with TRBD2. The CDR3 covers 13 residues. Trimming removed 5 bases from V and 9 bases from J; junction bases left unmatched: 4. Germline CDR1 reads SQVTM; CDR2 reads ANQGSEA. As DNA, the CDR3 is TGCAGCGTTACTAGCGGGAGGGCCGCTGAGCAGTTCTTC. Amino acids: CSVTSGRAAEQFF.

The rearrangement links TRBV29-1 to TRBJ1-1, with D maybe TRBD1 (5 bases). CDR1 and CDR2 from the germline V gene are SQVTM and ANQGSEA. The CDR3 contains 12 residues. Between the trimmed V and J ends, which lost 5 bases and 6 bases, there was a span of 13 bases. For the CDR3, the DNA is TGCAGCGTTCTTGGGGGAGTAGCTGAAGCTTTCTTT. Translation gives CSVLGGVAEAFF.

This clonotype was observed at least ten times. CDR3 sequence (DNA): TGTGCCAGCAGCCAAGCTGGAGGGGCTGAAGCTTTCTTT. Translating it yields CASSQAGGAEAFF. The rearrangement uses TRBV3-1 and TRBJ1-1; a possible D gene is TRBD1 (5 bases). Germline V gives CDR1 LGHDT, CDR2 YNNKEL (reference sequence). Deletions cut 1 base from V and 6 bases from J, with 9 bases between. The CDR3 extends over 13 amino acids.

There are many counts of this clonotype. The V gene is TRBV9, the J gene TRBJ2-1, with TRBD2 matching 13 bases. The CDR3 totals 15 residues. Germline V gives CDR1 SGDLS, CDR2 YYNGEE. The trim removed 4 bases at V and 8 bases at J, leaving 6 bases unmatched. CDR3 DNA: TGTGCCAGCAGCCCCACTAGCGGGAGGGCCCATGAGCAGTTCTTC. Protein: CASSPTSGRAHEQFF.

V usage is TRBV5-6 and J usage is TRBJ2-3, with 7 positions matching TRBD2. Per the germline V gene, CDR1 is SGHDT and CDR2 is YYEEEE. This CDR3 has 15 residues. Trimming at V came to 0 bases and at J to 4 bases, leaving 5 bases not matched to a gene. The CDR3 protein is CASSLEPGGSDTQYF. Here the CDR3 DNA reads TGTGCCAGCAGCTTGGAGCCGGGAGGTTCAGATACGCAGTATTTT.

This clonotype was observed a handful of times. The gene calls are TRBV20-1 and TRBJ1-2; possibly TRBD1 for D (6 bases). Trimming pared 5 bases from V and 8 bases from J, leaving 18 bases between. This CDR3 is 13 amino acids long. Per germline, CDR1 DFQATT and CDR2 SNEGSKA (reference sequence). CDR3 loop: CSAPRDTQVGYTF. The CDR3 region has the DNA TGCAGTGCTCCCCGGGACACCCAGGTGGGCTACACCTTC.

The rearrangement uses TRBV29-1 and TRBJ2-1; TRBD2 aligns across 9 bases. The CDR3 length is 17 residues. CDR1 and CDR2 from the germline V gene are SQVTM and ANQGSEA. Here the CDR3 reads CSGRLAGFEGVFNEQFF. In nucleotides, the CDR3 is TGCAGTGGGAGGCTAGCGGGATTCGAGGGCGTTTTCAATGAGCAGTTCTTC.

This clonotype was detected only a few times. The chain carries TRBV24-1 and TRBJ2-2; TRBD1 matches 10 bases. V dropped 6 bases and J dropped 6; count of bases not matched to a gene: 6. This CDR3 has 15 residues. Germline V lookup: CDR1 KGHDR, CDR2 SFDVKD. As DNA, the CDR3 is TGTGCCACCAGTAACCGGGACAGGGGATCCGGGGAGCTGTTTTTT. This translates into CATSNRDRGSGELFF.

In this sample, this clonotype turned up a few times. The chain combines TRBV27 with TRBJ2-7; 7 nucleotides align to TRBD2. Trimming at V came to 3 bases and at J to 0 bases, leaving 2 bases not matched to a gene. The length of the CDR3 is 14 residues. Germline CDR1 reads MNHEY; CDR2 reads SMNVEV (reference sequence). The CDR3 sequence is CASSFTSASYEQYV. Written as DNA, the CDR3 is TGTGCCAGCAGTTTTACTAGCGCCTCCTACGAGCAGTACGTC.

The sample holds many counts of this clonotype. The chain links TRBV7-2 to TRBJ2-2; D gene ambiguous. Trimming cost V 5 bases and J 6 bases, with 10 bases left between them. CDR3 size: 13 residues. Germline V gives CDR1 SGHTA, CDR2 FQGNSA. The CDR3 loop is CASSPGFAGELFF. CDR3 coding DNA: TGTGCCAGCAGCCCCGGGTTCGCCGGGGAGCTGTTTTTT.

The V call is TRBV30, the J call TRBJ1-2, with D uncertain. Trimming shortened V by 4 bases and J by 0 bases, and 6 bases separated the two germline ends. In germline, CDR1 is GTSNPN, CDR2 SVGIG (reference sequence). The CDR3 is 12 amino acids. This CDR3 is CAWTEANYGYTF. The CDR3 nucleotides read TGTGCCTGGACTGAAGCTAACTATGGCTACACCTTC.

The chain is built from TRBV20-1 and TRBJ2-3; D possibly matches TRBD1 or TRBD2 (6 bases each). V was trimmed by 1 base and J by 0 bases, leaving 8 bases between them. Germline CDR1 is DFQATT and CDR2 is SNEGSKA (reference sequence). CDR3 length: 14 amino acids. DNA of the CDR3: TGCAGTGCTAGAGCGGGGGCTAGCACAGATACGCAGTATTTT. This gives the protein CSARAGASTDTQYF.

This clonotype was detected a few times. The chain is built from TRBV14 and TRBJ1-2; D unclear. The CDR3 runs to 15 residues. Germline loops: CDR1 SGHDN, CDR2 FVKESK. V was pared by 1 base and J by 4 bases, with 13 bases between. The CDR3 is CASSQGLGDTYGYTF. The CDR3 DNA follows: TGTGCCAGCAGCCAAGGTCTCGGGGATACCTATGGCTACACCTTC.

In this sample, this clonotype turned up many times. This rearrangement joins TRBV20-1 to TRBJ2-7; D may be TRBD2 (5 bases). The CDR3 spans 13 residues. V was trimmed by 3 bases and J by 2 bases, leaving 11 bases between them. CDR1 and CDR2 from the germline V gene are DFQATT and SNEGSKA (reference sequence). The CDR3 sequence: CSASGGSTYEQYF. The CDR3 DNA is TGCAGTGCTAGCGGAGGCTCCACCTACGAGCAGTACTTC.

This clonotype has a handful of counts. The J gene is TRBJ2-1, the V gene TRBV20-1; 13 positions agree with TRBD2. CDR3 size: 15 residues. The V segment lost 6 bases and the J segment 7 bases; nucleotides outside the gene matches: 9. The germline gives CDR1 DFQATT, CDR2 SNEGSKA (reference sequence). The CDR3 DNA is TGCAGTGCCCCTGCTCGGACTAGCGGGAGAAATGAGCAGTTCTTC. This translates into CSAPARTSGRNEQFF.

The gene calls are TRBV6-5 and TRBJ2-7, with 12 bases that match TRBD2. After removal of 2 bases from V and 3 bases from J, the junction contained 14 bases not matched to a gene. The CDR3 runs to 19 residues. Germline V lookup: CDR1 MNHEY, CDR2 SVGAGI. DNA of the CDR3: TGTGCCAGCAGTTACCCGGGACAGGGAGGACTAGCGGGAAGCTACGAGCAGTACGTC. This gives the protein CASSYPGQGGLAGSYEQYV.

The chain couples TRBV5-1 to TRBJ2-1; TRBD1 is a possible D gene (6 bases). The CDR3 extends over 14 amino acids. CDR1 and CDR2 (germline): SGHRS, YFSETQ. Trimming left V 8 bases short and J 9 bases short, with 21 bases between. CDR3 DNA sequence: TGCGCCAGTTTGGGGGCAGGGCCTAACTCTGAGCAGTTCTTC. Protein sequence: CASLGAGPNSEQFF.

This clonotype was seen only a few times. The CDR3 loop reads CATSDWGTGADSEQFF. The CDR3, as DNA: TGTGCCACCAGTGATTGGGGGACAGGGGCGGATAGTGAGCAGTTCTTC. The V call is TRBV24-1, the J call TRBJ2-1; 10 bases are a match to TRBD1. Germline V gene data show CDR1 as KGHDR and CDR2 as SFDVKD. Unmatched junction bases numbered 9, after V lost 2 bases and J lost 9 bases. The CDR3 length is 16 residues.

The rearrangement uses TRBV10-2 and TRBJ2-3, with D perhaps matching TRBD1 or TRBD2 (5 bases each). The V end lost 6 bases, the J end lost 0 bases, and 13 bases lay between the germline ends. The germline V gene has CDR1 WSHSY and CDR2 SAAADI. The CDR3 spans 15 residues. The DNA for the CDR3 is TGCGCCAGCAGGGGGGTCGGGGCTAGCACAGATACGCAGTATTTT. Its protein is CASRGVGASTDTQYF.

CDR3 nucleotides: TGTGCCACCGCGGGACTAGCGGCGCCCGGGCAGTTCTTC. It yields the protein CATAGLAAPGQFF. The gene calls are TRBV19 and TRBJ2-1; TRBD2 matches 11 bases. The trim removed 10 bases at V and 12 bases at J, leaving 11 bases unmatched. From germline, CDR1 is LNHDA and CDR2 SQIVND (reference sequence). The CDR3 runs 13 residues.